This T cell receptor (beta chain) was identified in a study of cytomegalovirus exposure and HLA in healthy donors. General study results and limits: Trimming of TCR beta V- and J-genes showed a link, identified in a later analysis, to a missense DCLRE1C variant. An analysis done earlier found most TCR beta V segments productive about 87% or about 30% of the time.

Primers for the PCR totalled 60 Vbeta and 13 Jbeta. Repertoires were generated with immunoSEQ multiplex PCR, while TCRdb's copy carries only in-frame clones and drops some. The clone table shows approximately 120,000 clones, with the ten largest holding about 2.3%. A word on this clone: Its matching antigen is unknown.

CDR1 is SGHRS, CDR2 YFSETQ, per germline. The CDR3 covers 15 residues. V dropped 0 bases and J dropped 5 bases, with 12 bases sitting between them. The receptor's source is a man aged 35 to 55 in good health and CMV-seronegative. Sequences were obtained from PBMCs. The chain recombines TRBV5-1 with TRBJ2-1; tentatively, D is TRBD1 (6 bases). For the CDR3, the DNA is TGCGCCAGCAGCTTGGGGGGGCGGTTTAACAATGAGCAGTTCTTC. Protein sequence: CASSLGGRFNNEQFF.